The source of this T cell receptor (beta chain) is a study of OX40 agonist ivuxolimab in advanced cancers. Study at large: Antecedent anti-PD-1, anti-PD-L1 or anti-CTLA-4 therapy was permissible, with over 35% having received some.

The method was immunoSEQ multiplex PCR; TCRdb's version includes in-frame clones alone and lacks a portion of them. The data contain about 21,000 clones, 88% of them singletons. Blood got drawn at baseline, again on cycle 4 day 1, and then on cycle 7 day 1. This sample comprised CD4+ or CD8+ T cells sorted from blood, obtained in a trial of the OX40 agonist ivuxolimab. The source of this sequence is an adult with an advanced solid tumor such as melanoma, head and neck, liver or kidney cancer.

Here the CDR3 reads CASSDSGASGGTDTQYF. DNA for the CDR3: TGTGCCAGCAGTGACAGTGGTGCTAGCGGAGGCACAGATACGCAGTATTTT. The V and J genes are TRBV6-4 and TRBJ2-3, with 7 nucleotides matching TRBD2. The V gene's germline CDR1 is MRHNA and CDR2 SNTAGT. The CDR3 loop spans 17 amino acids. V was clipped by 2 bases and J by 1 base; unmatched bases: 9.